The clone carrying this T cell receptor beta chain came up many times. TCR beta libraries were built with iRepertoire HTBI primers and Arm-PCR of CDR3 regions. TCRdb recomputed calls from the multiplex PCR reads with MiXCR, one row per CDR3 protein. The table has roughly 560,000 distinct CDR3 sequences, around 12% seen once; the top ten hold over 7%. This CDR3 has 13 amino acids. The germline gives CDR1 SGHAT, CDR2 FQNNGV. Trimming shortened V by 4 bases and J by 4 bases, and 9 bases separated the two germline ends. The sample belongs to a study of regulatory T cells in long-lasting Graves disease. Specified time point: newly diagnosed GD, antithyroid drugs for less than 3 months. Preparation of the TCR library used RNA extracted from PBMCs. Recruitment took place at an endocrinology department in Xi'an, China. The data were also submitted as part of a second study, on T cells in Graves' hyperthyroidism and ophthalmopathy. That investigation notes: Uncontrolled infection, other autoimmune disease, pregnancy and lactation each barred patients from inclusion. Among thyroid clonotypes expanded above 0.001, most also appeared in blood.

The material was peripheral blood mononuclear cells (PBMCs), obtained at new diagnosis, from a patient treated with antithyroid drugs. The TCR originated in a woman aged 30 to 39 with Graves disease. This chain uses TRBV11-2 with TRBJ2-3; D not resolved. For the CDR3, the DNA is TGTGCCAGCAGCTCCGAAACAGCAGATACGCAGTATTTT. Amino acid sequence: CASSSETADTQYF.